The 22 T cell receptor beta chains below come from one sample, sequenced in a study of blood T cell repertoires in COVID-19. Generated by immunoSEQ multiplex PCR, the TCRdb table keeps only in-frame clones and is missing some. The table shows approximately 50,000 clones, with 80% to 90% occurring only once. The specimen sequenced was peripheral blood. The source of these receptors is a woman older than 75 with acute or convalescent COVID-19.

The J gene is TRBJ2-3, the V gene TRBV6-4, with 11 bases lining up with TRBD2. V trimming: 5 bases; J trimming: 0 bases; junction bases outside the gene matches: 4. CDR1 MRHNA and CDR2 SNTAGT come from the germline V gene. This CDR3 spans 16 amino acids. As DNA, the CDR3 is TGTGCCAGCAGTCTACTAGCGGGAGCTAGCACAGATACGCAGTATTTT. It specifies CASSLLAGASTDTQYF.

The CDR3 here is CASSSYGTGYEKLFF. The CDR3 nucleotides read TGTGCCAGCAGTTCCTACGGGACAGGGTATGAAAAACTGTTTTTT. The J gene is TRBJ1-4, the V gene TRBV6-5; 9 bases agree with TRBD1. The CDR3 runs 15 residues. Germline V gives CDR1 MNHEY, CDR2 SVGAGI. V shed 4 bases, J shed 6 bases, and the junction held 6 bases outside the gene matches.

A few counts support this clone. The gene calls are TRBV14 and TRBJ2-5, with a weak D call TRBD2 (5 bases). Deletions cut 6 bases from V and 2 bases from J, with 10 bases between. This CDR3 region has 13 residues. Germline V gene data show CDR1 as SGHDN and CDR2 as FVKESK. CDR3 protein: CASSQTIQETQYF. As DNA, the CDR3 is TGTGCCAGCAGTCAGACTATACAAGAGACCCAGTACTTC.

The chain has TRBV30 and TRBJ2-7; 9 nucleotides align to TRBD1. V lost 0 bases, J lost 6 bases, and 9 bases stayed unmatched. This CDR3 comprises 15 residues. The V gene's germline CDR1 is GTSNPN and CDR2 SVGIG (reference sequence). The CDR3 DNA reads TGTGCCTGGAGTGTAGTGACAGGGGGGGGCCTCGAGCAGTACTTC. Protein: CAWSVVTGGGLEQYF.

The chain recombines TRBV19 with TRBJ2-3; a weak D match, TRBD1 (6 bases). This CDR3 comprises 14 residues. With 6 bases removed from V and 4 bases from J, the gap between germline ends came to 14 bases. In germline, CDR1 is LNHDA, CDR2 SQIVND (reference sequence). The CDR3 protein is CASSVQGRSDTQYF. The CDR3 DNA reads TGTGCCAGTAGCGTACAGGGCAGGTCAGATACGCAGTATTTT.

This chain uses TRBV10-3 with TRBJ1-6, with D possibly matching TRBD1 (5 bases). The CDR3 covers 12 residues. Trimming took off 10 bases at V and 7 bases at J, with 11 bases between the two ends. The germline CDR1 and CDR2 sequences are ENHRY and SYGVKD. CDR3 nucleotides: TGTGCCACCGCGGGGGGAAATTCACCCCTCCACTTT. It yields the protein CATAGGNSPLHF.

V usage is TRBV5-4 and J usage is TRBJ1-1; D possibly corresponds to TRBD1 (6 bases). The germline V and J ends were trimmed by 4 bases and 1 base, with 14 bases remaining between them. CDR1 and CDR2 (germline): SGHNT, YYREEE (reference sequence). CDR3 size: 15 residues. CDR3 DNA sequence: TGTGCCAGCAGCCCTTTCACAGGGAGGAACACTGAAGCTTTCTTT. Residues: CASSPFTGRNTEAFF.

The chain joins TRBV30 to TRBJ1-2; 8 bases fit TRBD1. From germline, CDR1 is GTSNPN and CDR2 SVGIG (reference sequence). V dropped 2 bases and J dropped 4; count of bases not matched to a gene: 3. The CDR3 consists of 13 residues. The CDR3 spells CAWSQTGAYGYTF. The CDR3 region has the DNA TGTGCCTGGAGTCAGACAGGGGCCTATGGCTACACCTTC.

The sample holds a few counts of this clone. The J gene is TRBJ1-6, the V gene TRBV3-1 (or the pseudogene TRBV3-2); no firm D call. The germline gives CDR1 LGHDT, CDR2 YNNKEL (reference sequence). The CDR3 sequence is 13 residues long. The V and J ends lost 0 bases and 10 bases respectively, with 7 bases between them. The CDR3, as DNA: TGTGCCAGCAGCCAAGAGGGCTCCTCACCCCTCCACTTT. Its translation is CASSQEGSSPLHF.

The chain carries TRBV19 and TRBJ2-3; TRBD2 is a possible D gene (6 bases). Germline V gene data show CDR1 as LNHDA and CDR2 as SQIVND (reference sequence). CDR3 length equals 15 residues. Between the trimmed V and J ends, which lost 3 bases and 5 bases, there was a span of 15 bases. The CDR3 reads CASSIPQGGRDTQYF. CDR3 coding DNA: TGTGCCAGTAGTATCCCCCAGGGAGGAAGAGATACGCAGTATTTT.

This clone turned up a few times. This rearrangement joins TRBV5-1 to TRBJ1-1, with TRBD1 matching 7 bases. Germline V lookup: CDR1 SGHRS, CDR2 YFSETQ. V lost 4 bases and J lost 8; bases outside the gene matches: 14. CDR3 length equals 15 residues. Here the CDR3 reads CASSTEESQGLEAFF. CDR3 DNA: TGCGCCAGCAGCACGGAGGAGTCACAGGGGCTCGAAGCTTTCTTT. Drawing the rest from reference TRBV5-1 and TRBJ1-1, the complete variable domain is KAGVTQTPRYLIKTRGQQVTLSCSPISGHRSVSWYQQTPGQGLQFLFEYFSETQRNKGNFPGRFSGRQFSNSRSEMNVSTLELGDSALYLCASSTEESQGLEAFFGQGTRLTVV.

This sequence joins TRBV19 and TRBJ1-6, with 7 bases identical to TRBD1. CDR3 length: 14 amino acids. Trimming cost V 6 bases and J 7 bases; bases outside gene matches: 6. The germline CDR1 and CDR2 sequences are LNHDA and SQIVND (reference sequence). DNA for the CDR3: TGTGCCAGTAGCCACAGGGGAGGCAATTCACCCCTCCACTTT. It encodes CASSHRGGNSPLHF.

V usage is TRBV5-1 and J usage is TRBJ1-1, with TRBD1 matching 7 bases. Looked up from germline, CDR1 is SGHRS and CDR2 is YFSETQ. The ends lost 0 bases at V and 1 base at J; junction bases unmatched: 3. This CDR3 has 15 amino acids. DNA of the CDR3: TGCGCCAGCAGCTTGGGGTACAGGGGGAACACTGAAGCTTTCTTT. It codes for CASSLGYRGNTEAFF.

The CDR3 sequence: CASSLAGEGGEAFF. The DNA for the CDR3 is TGTGCCAGCAGCTTAGCGGGAGAGGGCGGTGAAGCTTTCTTT. The chain combines TRBV7-9 with TRBJ1-1; D gene unclear. This CDR3 is built from 14 residues. V lost 0 bases to trimming and J lost 7 bases, with 12 bases between them. CDR1 and CDR2 (germline): SEHNR, FQNEAQ (reference sequence). The whole variable domain, remainder taken from reference TRBV7-9 and TRBJ1-1, is DTGVSQNPRHKITKRGQNVTFRCDPISEHNRLYWYRQTLGQGPEFLTYFQNEAQLEKSRLLSDRFSAERPKGSFSTLEIQRTEQGDSAMYLCASSLAGEGGEAFFGQGTRLTVV.

Sample share makes this clone large. The rearrangement links TRBV20-1 to TRBJ2-2, with 7 bases lining up with TRBD2. With V trimmed by 3 bases and J by 2 bases, 3 bases remained unmatched. CDR3 length: 14 amino acids. Germline-derived CDR1 and CDR2 are DFQATT and SNEGSKA (reference sequence). The CDR3 sequence: CSASGAGNTGELFF. The CDR3 region has the DNA TGCAGTGCTAGTGGAGCGGGAAACACCGGGGAGCTGTTTTTT.

The gene calls are TRBV9 and TRBJ2-4; a possible D gene is TRBD2 (7 bases). The germline V and J ends were trimmed by 2 bases and 1 base, with 13 bases remaining between them. The CDR3 has 16 amino acids. CDR1 is SGDLS, CDR2 YYNGEE, per germline. CDR3 sequence: CASSVSGGDAKNIQYF. CDR3 nucleotide sequence: TGTGCCAGCAGCGTTTCGGGGGGCGATGCCAAAAACATTCAGTACTTC.

J is TRBJ1-6 and V is TRBV3-1 (or the pseudogene TRBV3-2); D is possibly TRBD1 (5 bases). The CDR3 has 14 amino acids. Germline values: CDR1 LGHDT, CDR2 YNNKEL (reference sequence). V was trimmed by 4 bases and J by 8 bases, leaving 12 bases between them. DNA for the CDR3: TGTGCCAGCAGCCTTCGGGGGAATGATTCACCCCTCCACTTT. Translated, it gives CASSLRGNDSPLHF.

The rearrangement uses TRBV14 and TRBJ2-5; unclear D gene. V was pared by 0 bases and J by 7 bases, with 9 bases between. CDR1 and CDR2 (germline): SGHDN, FVKESK. This CDR3 spans 13 amino acids. CDR3 loop: CASSQEAAPTQYF. Written as DNA, the CDR3 is TGTGCCAGCAGCCAAGAGGCAGCGCCGACCCAGTACTTC.

This sequence joins TRBV9 and TRBJ2-7; D is uncertain. CDR3 size: 14 residues. The V gene's germline CDR1 is SGDLS and CDR2 YYNGEE. The ends were cut back, 4 bases at V and 6 bases at J, with 17 bases in the middle. The CDR3 nucleotides read TGTGCCAGCAGCCCGAGTATTACCGGTGGCGAGCAGTACTTC. This sequence encodes CASSPSITGGEQYF.

The chain is built from TRBV5-4 and TRBJ1-2; D ambiguous. The CDR3 is made up of 14 amino acids. Trimming pared 0 bases from V and 2 bases from J, leaving 8 bases between. In germline, CDR1 is SGHNT, CDR2 YYREEE (reference sequence). CDR3 residues: CASSLAVQNYGYTF. The CDR3 DNA reads TGTGCCAGCAGCTTGGCCGTACAGAACTATGGCTACACCTTC.

The V and J genes are TRBV5-4 and TRBJ1-2; D may be TRBD1 (6 bases). This CDR3 region has 14 residues. Germline values: CDR1 SGHNT, CDR2 YYREEE (reference sequence). V lost 5 bases and J lost 1, with 12 bases in between. This CDR3 reads CASRGGGSNYGYTF. As DNA, the CDR3 is TGTGCCAGCAGAGGGGGGGGCAGTAACTATGGCTACACCTTC.

The V gene is TRBV2, the J gene TRBJ1-4, with D possibly matching TRBD1 (6 bases). Germline V gives CDR1 SNHLY, CDR2 FYNNEI. This CDR3 region has 13 residues. Trimming took 6 bases from V and 5 from J, leaving 10 bases between them. The CDR3 bases are TGTGCCAGCAGCGGACAGAGGAATGAAAAACTGTTTTTT. This encodes CASSGQRNEKLFF.